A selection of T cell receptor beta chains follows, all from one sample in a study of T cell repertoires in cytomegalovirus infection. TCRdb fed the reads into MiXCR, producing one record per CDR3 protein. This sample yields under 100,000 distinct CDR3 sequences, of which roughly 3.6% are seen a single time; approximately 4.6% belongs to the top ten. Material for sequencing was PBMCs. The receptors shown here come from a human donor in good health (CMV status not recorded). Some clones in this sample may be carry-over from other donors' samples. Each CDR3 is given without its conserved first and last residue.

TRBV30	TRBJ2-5	AWSPTSPAQY
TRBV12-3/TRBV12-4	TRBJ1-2	ASTGQGVNGYT
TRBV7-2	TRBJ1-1	ASSLNVGGTEAF
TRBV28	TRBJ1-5	ASSLGEQPQH
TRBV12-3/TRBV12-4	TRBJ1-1	ASTSDGGSNTEAF
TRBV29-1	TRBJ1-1	TALDSIGDTEAF
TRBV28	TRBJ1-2	ASRRLRTRSDGYT
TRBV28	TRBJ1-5	ASSYRGNNQPQH
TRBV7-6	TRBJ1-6	ASSLEVGELNSPLH
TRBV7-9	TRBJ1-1	ASIPFGTEAF
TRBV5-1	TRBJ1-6	ASTDLRGSGNSPLH
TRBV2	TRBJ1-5	ASSEAGFNQPQH
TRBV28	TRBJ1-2	ASSFNQQGSYGYT
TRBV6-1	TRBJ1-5	ASIITGGGQPQH
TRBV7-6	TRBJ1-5	ASSLGEGGTQPQH
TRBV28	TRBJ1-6	ASSLSDGVRSPLH
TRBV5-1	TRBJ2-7	ASSPARTGGSEQY
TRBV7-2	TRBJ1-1	ASSLGTGNWAGAF
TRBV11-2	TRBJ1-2	ASSLYKGARNYGYT
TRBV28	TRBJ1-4	ASSYRSGLVWNEKLF
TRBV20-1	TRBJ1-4	SARTAAEKLF
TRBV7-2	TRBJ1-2	ASSLTRDNYGYT
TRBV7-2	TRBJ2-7	ASSSQGMSSYEQY
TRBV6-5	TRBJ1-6	ASSYGENSPLH
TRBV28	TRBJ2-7	ASSIPGGPPEAQY
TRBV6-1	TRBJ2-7	ASSESAGGIYEQY
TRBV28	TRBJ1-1	ASSRGRWQLNTEAF